The 5 T cell receptor beta chains in this list originate from one sample, sequenced in a study of breast tumors, draining lymph nodes, adjacent tissues. From the multiplex PCR reads, TCRdb called clonotypes with MiXCR, one entry per CDR3 protein. The sample lists some 49,000 distinct CDR3 sequences; roughly 23% were seen once. The sample was breast tumor tissue. Receptors originate from a female donor with breast cancer. Some clones in this sample may be carry-over from other donors' samples.

This clonotype occurred once. Since a much larger clone is just one base distant, this may be a read error. CDR3 bases: TGTGCCAGCAGCTTGGGGGGGTGTCGGTCTGAGCAGTTCTTC. Its translation is CASSLGGCRSEQFF. The gene calls are TRBV5-4 and TRBJ2-1; the D call may be TRBD1 or TRBD2 (5 bases each). V dropped 0 bases and J dropped 9 bases, with 13 bases sitting between them. The CDR3 has 14 amino acids. Germline V gene data show CDR1 as SGHNT and CDR2 as YYREEE (reference sequence).

This clonotype was seen repeatedly, ten times or more. The chain couples TRBV28 to TRBJ2-2, with 7 bases fitting TRBD1. V lost 2 bases and J lost 8; bases outside the gene matches: 8. Per the germline V gene, CDR1 is MDHEN and CDR2 is SYDVKM. CDR3 length: 15 amino acids. The CDR3 DNA reads as TGTGCCAGCAGTTTAGAGACAGGGTCAAGGGGGGAGCTGTTTTTT. Its protein is CASSLETGSRGELFF. Full variable domain (missing parts from reference TRBV28 and TRBJ2-2): DVKVTQSSRYLVKRTGEKVFLECVQDMDHENMFWYRQDPGLGLRLIYFSYDVKMKEKGDIPEGYSVSREKKERFSLILESASTNQTSMYLCASSLETGSRGELFFGEGSRLTVL.

Concerning this clonotype itself: A much bigger clone sits one base away, suggesting this may be a read error. The conserved closing phenylalanine or tryptophan is absent in this CDR3, likely reflecting a read error. The rearrangement joins TRBV27 to TRBJ2-7, with 8 bases matching TRBD1. The CDR3 spans 13 residues. Germline-derived CDR1 and CDR2 are MNHEY and SMNVEV (reference sequence). J lost 3 bases, V lost 10 bases, and 8 bases had no gene match. The CDR3 is CATSRTGIYEQYL. The CDR3 coding sequence is TGTGCCACCTCTCGGACAGGGATCTACGAGCAGTACCTC.

The chain links TRBV2 to TRBJ2-5; maybe TRBD2 (5 bases). V was cut by 7 bases and J by 4 bases, with 16 bases left in between. The V gene's germline CDR1 is SNHLY and CDR2 FYNNEI. The CDR3 has 14 amino acids. The CDR3 reads CASTFRGRLETQYF. Written as DNA, the CDR3 is TGTGCCAGCACTTTCCGGGGTCGTTTAGAGACCCAGTACTTC.

This clonotype was counted at least ten times. V is TRBV7-6 and J is TRBJ2-1; the D is unclear. Germline CDR1 reads SGHVS; CDR2 reads FNYEAQ. The V end lost 5 bases, the J end lost 7 bases, and 12 bases lay between the germline ends. There are 13 residues in the CDR3. In DNA form, the CDR3 reads TGTGCCAGCAGCCTGTCGGGTGGTAATGAGCAGTTCTTC. Translating gives CASSLSGGNEQFF.